One sample yielded the 16 T cell receptor beta chains listed below, sequenced in a study of T cells in Graves' hyperthyroidism and ophthalmopathy. There were TCR beta CDR3 regions amplified from RNA transcripts. The primer set for the first-round RT-PCR of the TCR CDR3 was HTBI. Using its own MiXCR run on the multiplex PCR reads, TCRdb lists one record per CDR3 protein. The profile shows about 560,000 distinct CDR3 sequences, over 15% of them singletons. Source material: blood. The origin of the receptors is a woman aged 18-30 years with Graves' hyperthyroidism.

This chain connects TRBV7-9 to TRBJ2-1, with 10 bases identical to TRBD1. CDR3 size: 18 residues. V dropped 6 bases and J dropped 8; count of bases not matched to a gene: 19. The V gene's germline CDR1 is SEHNR and CDR2 FQNEAQ (reference sequence). The CDR3 sequence is CASRSGTGAGLPRDEQFF. CDR3 in DNA: TGTGCCAGCAGGTCCGGGACAGGGGCAGGTCTCCCTAGGGATGAGCAGTTCTTC. The whole variable domain, remainder taken from reference TRBV7-9 and TRBJ2-1, is DTGVSQNPRHKITKRGQNVTFRCDPISEHNRLYWYRQTLGQGPEFLTYFQNEAQLEKSRLLSDRFSAERPKGSFSTLEIQRTEQGDSAMYLCASRSGTGAGLPRDEQFFGPGTRLTVL.

This clonotype was picked up many times. The junction departs from the called germline gene at one end, perhaps through a read error. The CDR3 region has the DNA TGTGCCAGCAGCCTAGGGACGAGCAACACTGAAGCTTTCTTT. The encoded protein is CASSLGTSNTEAFF. The chain recombines TRBV13 with TRBJ1-1; weak D call: TRBD1 (5 bases). Per germline, CDR1 PRHDT and CDR2 FYEKMQ (reference sequence). The CDR3 covers 14 residues.

For this clonotype: A much larger clone lies a single base off, so this may be a read error. The missing conserved phenylalanine or tryptophan at the end of this CDR3 makes a read error likely. The chain carries TRBV7-9 and TRBJ2-7, with TRBD1 as a possible D gene (5 bases). V was trimmed by 2 bases and J by 3 bases, leaving 8 bases between them. The CDR3 is made up of 13 amino acids. Germline CDR1 SEHNR, CDR2 FQNEAQ (reference sequence). CDR3 loop: CASSLTRVYEQYL. CDR3 coding DNA: TGTGCCAGCAGCTTAACCAGGGTCTACGAGCAGTACCTC.

At least ten counts were recorded for this clonotype. This rearrangement joins TRBV29-1 to TRBJ1-2, with 7 bases identical to TRBD1. Germline V lookup: CDR1 SQVTM, CDR2 ANQGSEA. The V and J ends lost 0 bases and 4 bases, in that order; junction bases with no gene match: 11. The CDR3 covers 16 residues. The CDR3 nucleotides are TGCAGCGTTGAAGATTGGCCAACGGGACAGAGCTATGGCTACACCTTC. This sequence encodes CSVEDWPTGQSYGYTF. Full variable domain (rest looked up from reference TRBV29-1 and TRBJ1-2): SAVISQKPSRDICQRGTSLTIQCQVDSQVTMMFWYRQQPGQSLTLIATANQGSEATYESGFVIDKFPISRPNLTFSTLTVSNMSPEDSSIYLCSVEDWPTGQSYGYTFGSGTRLTVV.

In its sample, this clonotype was seen many times. The chain combines TRBV7-6 with TRBJ2-1; possible D gene TRBD2, 7 bases. The germline gives CDR1 SGHVS, CDR2 FNYEAQ. With 0 bases removed from V and 10 bases from J, the gap between germline ends came to 19 bases. The CDR3 covers 16 residues. The CDR3 coding sequence is TGTGCCAGCAGCTTAGCGGGGGGGGCCCATTACGGCGAGCAGTTCTTC. It translates to CASSLAGGAHYGEQFF.

This clonotype was counted many times. The chain joins TRBV28 to TRBJ1-5; 12 bases map to TRBD1. V was pared by 3 bases and J by 4 bases, with 10 bases of the junction left unmatched. Germline assignment: CDR1 MDHEN and CDR2 SYDVKM. The CDR3 has 18 amino acids. This CDR3 is CASSLQKGQGARNQPQHF. The DNA of the CDR3 is TGTGCCAGCAGTTTGCAGAAGGGACAGGGGGCGCGGAATCAGCCCCAGCATTTT.

Concerning this clonotype itself: Being one base from a much bigger clone, this may be a read error. This sequence joins TRBV2 and TRBJ2-3, with TRBD1 matching 9 bases. CDR3 size: 16 residues. Germline loops: CDR1 SNHLY, CDR2 FYNNEI. CDR3 DNA: TGTGCCAGCAGGGGCCCGGGACAGGGCAGCACAGATACGCAGTGTTTT. Residues: CASRGPGQGSTDTQCF.

This clonotype was detected only a few times. The chain has TRBV10-3 and TRBJ1-1; D is unclear. This CDR3 comprises 13 residues. CDR1 is ENHRY and CDR2 is SYGVKD in the germline V gene. V was clipped by 1 base and J by 6 bases, with 9 bases between them. The CDR3 DNA reads TGTGCCATCAGTGAGTATGGAGGGCCTGAAGCTTTCTTT. It is translated as CAISEYGGPEAFF.

The chain has TRBV6-1 and TRBJ1-2; the D gene is possibly TRBD1 (5 bases). The CDR3 is made up of 13 amino acids. Germline V gene lookup returns CDR1 MNHNS and CDR2 SASEGT. V was clipped by 5 bases and J by 7 bases, with 14 bases between them. CDR3 coding DNA: TGTGCCAGCAGTTCGACAGCCCTTGGTGGCTACACCTTC. This encodes CASSSTALGGYTF.

This clonotype was seen at least ten times. This chain uses TRBV24-1 with TRBJ2-1; D unclear. V was shortened by 3 bases and J by 0 bases, with 14 bases between the two germline ends. This CDR3 is built from 17 residues. The germline gives CDR1 KGHDR, CDR2 SFDVKD. CDR3 sequence reads: CATSDPPGGSSYNEQFF. The CDR3 DNA sequence: TGTGCCACCAGTGATCCCCCGGGCGGTAGCTCCTACAATGAGCAGTTCTTC.

This clonotype was picked up many times. The CDR3 nucleotides read TGTGCCAGCAGTTACTTCAGGACACCAGAGACCCAGTACTTC. This sequence encodes CASSYFRTPETQYF. The chain carries TRBV6-6 and TRBJ2-5, with D perhaps TRBD1 (5 bases). The length of the CDR3 is 14 residues. Trimming stripped 1 base from V and 4 bases from J, with 10 bases between. Germline assignment: CDR1 MNHNY and CDR2 SVGAGI (reference sequence).

This clonotype was seen a single time. Since a much larger clone is just one base distant, this may be a read error. The chain links TRBV11-3 to TRBJ2-5, with 7 positions matching TRBD2. Germline V gene data show CDR1 as SGHNT and CDR2 as YENEEA. This CDR3 has 15 residues. CDR3 DNA sequence: TGTACCAGCAGCTTAGGCCCCGGCAGGGAGGGGACCCAGTACTTC. Translated: CTSSLGPGREGTQYF. Full variable domain (rest looked up from reference TRBV11-3 and TRBJ2-5): EAGVVQSPRYKIIEKKQPVAFWCNPISGHNTLYWYLQNLGQGPELLIRYENEEAVDDSQLPKDRFSAERLKGVDSTLKIQPAELGDSAVYLCTSSLGPGREGTQYFGPGTRLLVL.

This clonotype was seen only a few times. The genes are TRBV27 and TRBJ1-2; D is undetermined. The germline V and J ends were trimmed by 6 bases and 0 bases, with 14 bases remaining between them. This CDR3 has 15 amino acids. The germline V gene has CDR1 MNHEY and CDR2 SMNVEV (reference sequence). CDR3 region: CASSLRPLANYGYTF. The CDR3 nucleotides are TGTGCCAGCAGCCTTAGACCCCTAGCTAACTATGGCTACACCTTC.

This clonotype was detected only a few times. This chain joins TRBV6-2 or TRBV6-3 and TRBJ2-2; 9 positions agree with TRBD1. CDR3 length: 17 residues. Germline V gene sequence: CDR1 MNHEY, CDR2 SVGEGT. V was pared by 5 bases and J by 3 bases, with 10 bases of the junction left unmatched. For the CDR3, the DNA is TGTGCCAGCAGTACGTCAACAGGGGGCGCGGACACCGGGGAGCTGTTTTTT. Amino acids: CASSTSTGGADTGELFF.

In nucleotides, the CDR3 is TGCAGTGCTAGGGGCCGAGCCAGGGCACAGTTCTTC. This codes for CSARGRARAQFF. The genes are TRBV20-1 and TRBJ2-1, with D possibly being TRBD1 (5 bases). Deletions cut 3 bases from V and 13 bases from J, with 16 bases between. CDR3 length: 12 residues. CDR1 and CDR2 (germline): DFQATT, SNEGSKA (reference sequence).

With respect to this clonotype: At one end the junction does not follow the germline gene, possibly because of a read error. The J gene is TRBJ1-1, the V gene TRBV12-3 or TRBV12-4; TRBD1 matches at 12 bases. This CDR3 spans 17 amino acids. CDR3 coding DNA: TGTACCAGCGATTCAACCGGGACAGGGGGCTTGAACACTGAAGCTTTCTTT. Encoded protein: CTSDSTGTGGLNTEAFF.